The 24 T cell receptor beta chains below come from one sample, sequenced in a study of cytomegalovirus exposure and HLA in healthy donors. 60 Vbeta and 13 Jbeta primers were used in PCR. This table comes from immunoSEQ multiplex PCR, and its TCRdb copy is limited to in-frame clones, with some not included. This sample has 230,000 or so clones, with over 90% found just once. Sequencing was performed on PBMCs. These receptor sequences come from a girl aged 2 to 10 in good health and CMV-seronegative.

The chain links TRBV5-1 to TRBJ2-7; 9 bases align to TRBD1. The V gene end was trimmed by 4 bases and the J gene end by 3 bases; junction bases not matched to a gene: 11. The length of the CDR3 is 16 residues. Per germline, CDR1 SGHRS and CDR2 YFSETQ. The CDR3 sequence: CASSLSTGTGFYEQYF. The DNA for the CDR3 is TGCGCCAGCAGCCTAAGCACCGGGACAGGGTTCTACGAGCAGTACTTC.

The chain joins TRBV10-3 to TRBJ2-3, with 7 bases that match TRBD2. The CDR3 covers 14 residues. The ends lost 6 bases at V and 1 base at J; junction bases unmatched: 4. In germline, CDR1 is ENHRY, CDR2 SYGVKD. The CDR3 spells CAIRTGLGTDTQYF. In nucleotides, the CDR3 is TGTGCCATCAGAACAGGACTAGGCACAGATACGCAGTATTTT.

This chain connects TRBV7-8 to TRBJ1-4; TRBD1 matches 7 bases. Looked up from germline, CDR1 is SGHVS and CDR2 is FQNEAQ. This CDR3 spans 14 amino acids. V lost 5 bases to trimming and J lost 8 bases; unmatched junction nucleotides: 8. The CDR3 region has the DNA TGTGCCAGCAGCCGAGACAGGGCGGACGAAAAACTGTTTTTT. This gives the protein CASSRDRADEKLFF.

The rearrangement links TRBV9 to TRBJ2-5; TRBD2 might be the D (5 bases). The CDR3 runs 15 residues. V was trimmed by 2 bases and J by 5 bases, leaving 16 bases between them. CDR1 is SGDLS and CDR2 is YYNGEE in the germline V gene. The CDR3 reads CASSVYTGSAETQYF. The CDR3 region has the DNA TGTGCCAGCAGCGTGTATACTGGGAGCGCGGAGACCCAGTACTTC.

The rearrangement uses TRBV18 and TRBJ1-1; D call uncertain. Trimming took off 2 bases at V and 4 bases at J, with 8 bases between the two ends. The germline gives CDR1 KGHSH, CDR2 LQKENI. CDR3 length: 13 residues. The CDR3 DNA is TGTGCCAGCTCACCAGCGGGGTTCACTGAAGCTTTCTTT. Its translation: CASSPAGFTEAFF.

This sequence joins TRBV30 and TRBJ2-1; weak D call: TRBD2 (5 bases). The CDR3 has 14 amino acids. CDR1 is GTSNPN and CDR2 is SVGIG in the germline V gene (reference sequence). Trimming shortened V by 1 base and J by 2 bases, and 9 bases separated the two germline ends. The CDR3 coding sequence is TGTGCCTGGAGTGGCGCGGGCCCCTACAATGAGCAGTTCTTC. This sequence encodes CAWSGAGPYNEQFF.

J is TRBJ2-7 and V is TRBV14, with D possibly TRBD1 on 5 matching bases. The V end was cut by 2 bases, the J end by 2 bases, with 10 bases between. The CDR3 sequence is 14 residues long. CDR1 SGHDN and CDR2 FVKESK come from the germline V gene. The CDR3 spells CASSQRQGTYEQYF. CDR3 DNA sequence: TGTGCCAGCAGCCAACGGCAGGGAACCTACGAGCAGTACTTC.

The chain joins TRBV28 to TRBJ1-1, with a weak D call TRBD1 (6 bases). Germline V gives CDR1 MDHEN, CDR2 SYDVKM. V gave up 5 bases and J gave up 4 bases, with 20 bases separating them. The CDR3 is made up of 16 amino acids. CDR3 loop: CASSPTKQGRSTEAFF. Written as DNA, the CDR3 is TGTGCCAGCAGTCCAACTAAACAGGGTCGGAGCACTGAAGCTTTCTTT.

This chain connects TRBV5-1 to TRBJ2-1; TRBD2 agrees at 10 bases. Germline loops: CDR1 SGHRS, CDR2 YFSETQ. The CDR3 loop spans 15 amino acids. The V gene end was trimmed by 6 bases and the J gene end by 4 bases; junction bases not matched to a gene: 7. For the CDR3, the DNA is TGCGCCAGCACCCCCGGGACTAGCGTTTACAATGAGCAGTTCTTC. Its protein product is CASTPGTSVYNEQFF.

On this clone: One end of the junction does not line up with germline, which may come from a read error. The chain employs TRBV4-1 and TRBJ2-2; 7 bases are a match to TRBD1. The CDR3 contains 16 residues. The germline gives CDR1 MGHRA, CDR2 YSYEKL. CDR3 loop: CANSQEDRVGTGELFF. CDR3 sequence (DNA): TGCGCCAACAGCCAAGAAGACAGGGTAGGCACCGGGGAGCTGTTTTTT.

In its sample, this clone was seen once. The rearrangement links TRBV19 to TRBJ2-6; tentatively, D is TRBD2 (5 bases). The V and J ends lost 3 bases and 2 bases respectively, with 11 bases between them. Germline V lookup: CDR1 LNHDA, CDR2 SQIVND (reference sequence). CDR3 size: 16 residues. CDR3 sequence (DNA): TGTGCCAGTAGTATGACGAGCGGAGCTGGGGCCAACGTCCTGACTTTC. Its translation is CASSMTSGAGANVLTF.

The CDR3: CASYGQGRNNEQFF. As DNA, the CDR3 is TGCGCCAGCTACGGACAGGGAAGGAACAATGAGCAGTTCTTC. V gene TRBV5-1 combines with J gene TRBJ2-1; TRBD1 agrees at 8 bases. With V trimmed by 7 bases and J by 5 bases, 8 bases remained unmatched. Germline V CDR1 and CDR2: SGHRS, YFSETQ. There are 14 residues in the CDR3. The variable domain in full, with the rest retrieved from reference TRBV5-1 and TRBJ2-1, is KAGVTQTPRYLIKTRGQQVTLSCSPISGHRSVSWYQQTPGQGLQFLFEYFSETQRNKGNFPGRFSGRQFSNSRSEMNVSTLELGDSALYLCASYGQGRNNEQFFGPGTRLTVL.

The J gene is TRBJ2-7, the V gene TRBV5-8; D is perhaps TRBD1 (5 bases). The V gene's germline CDR1 is SGHTS and CDR2 YDEGEE. Trimming shortened V by 0 bases and J by 0 bases, and 7 bases separated the two germline ends. The CDR3 contains 14 residues. The CDR3 reads CASSLEGISYEQYF. Here the CDR3 DNA reads TGTGCCAGCAGCTTGGAGGGGATCTCCTACGAGCAGTACTTC.

The V gene is TRBV9, the J gene TRBJ1-4; the match to TRBD1 covers 7 bases. Losses at the gene ends were 3 bases for V and 4 bases for J; bases not matched to a gene: 6. This CDR3 has 15 amino acids. Germline V CDR1 and CDR2: SGDLS, YYNGEE. The CDR3 sequence: CASSGPGQNNEKLFF. CDR3 coding DNA: TGTGCCAGCAGCGGACCGGGACAGAATAATGAAAAACTGTTTTTT.

The chain uses TRBV19 and TRBJ2-1; 10 positions agree with TRBD2. With 7 bases clipped from V and 7 bases from J, the junction kept 4 bases outside the gene matches. The CDR3 covers 13 residues. Germline lookup yields CDR1 LNHDA and CDR2 SQIVND (reference sequence). The CDR3 DNA sequence: TGTGCCAGTATCCAAGCGGGAGGGAATGAGCAGTTCTTC. Its translation: CASIQAGGNEQFF.

The chain carries TRBV29-1 and TRBJ2-2; weak D call: TRBD1 (6 bases). Germline V gives CDR1 SQVTM, CDR2 ANQGSEA. Trimming took off 4 bases at V and 6 bases at J, with 12 bases between the two ends. This CDR3 is 13 amino acids long. CDR3 protein: CSVGRQGPGELFF. CDR3 in DNA: TGCAGCGTTGGTCGGCAGGGGCCCGGGGAGCTGTTTTTT.

The gene calls are TRBV5-4 and TRBJ2-7; 8 positions agree with TRBD2. J lost 0 bases, V lost 2 bases, and 4 bases had no gene match. CDR1 is SGHNT and CDR2 is YYREEE in the germline V gene (reference sequence). This CDR3 has 15 amino acids. This chain's CDR3 is CASSLSGSASYEQYF. The CDR3 DNA reads TGTGCCAGCAGCTTAAGCGGGAGCGCCTCCTACGAGCAGTACTTC.

The chain carries TRBV28 and TRBJ1-1, with a weak D call TRBD1 (5 bases). CDR3 length equals 14 residues. The V gene lost 6 bases and the J gene lost 1 base, with 12 bases spanning the gap. Germline CDR1 is MDHEN and CDR2 is SYDVKM. The CDR3, as DNA: TGTGCCAGCAGCCCCAGGGTCGGGAACACTGAAGCTTTCTTT. Translated, it gives CASSPRVGNTEAFF.

This clone was seen only once. The chain carries TRBV6-6 and TRBJ2-7, with 9 bases identical to TRBD1. Germline lookup yields CDR1 MNHNY and CDR2 SVGAGI (reference sequence). The junction had 4 bases not matched to a gene; V was cut back by 5 bases and J by 2 bases. The CDR3 is 14 amino acids. CDR3 coding DNA: TGTGCCAGCAGTGCACAGGGGGCGGCCTACGAGCAGTACTTC. The encoded protein is CASSAQGAAYEQYF.

The chain has TRBV5-6 and TRBJ2-7; possible D gene TRBD1, 6 bases. The CDR3 has 16 residues. Germline values: CDR1 SGHDT, CDR2 YYEEEE. V lost 0 bases, J lost 0 bases, and 13 bases lay in between. This CDR3 is CASSLGGGWSSYEQYF. CDR3 bases: TGTGCCAGCAGCTTGGGAGGGGGATGGAGCTCCTACGAGCAGTACTTC.

The chain recombines TRBV19 with TRBJ1-2, with a possible D match to TRBD1 (6 bases). The CDR3 covers 15 residues. CDR1 is LNHDA and CDR2 is SQIVND in the germline V gene (reference sequence). Trimming cost V 6 bases and J 4 bases, with 18 bases left between them. As DNA, the CDR3 is TGTGCCAGTAGAGCCCCTGCCAGGGGTTTCTATGGCTACACCTTC. This translates into CASRAPARGFYGYTF.

The gene calls are TRBV4-1 and TRBJ2-1; 12 nucleotides agree with TRBD2. In germline, CDR1 is MGHRA, CDR2 YSYEKL. CDR3 length equals 15 residues. V lost 1 base to trimming and J lost 8 bases; unmatched junction nucleotides: 3. The CDR3 spells CASSQASGGAYEQFF. The CDR3 region has the DNA TGCGCCAGCAGCCAAGCTAGCGGGGGGGCGTATGAGCAGTTCTTC.

V gene TRBV5-1 combines with J gene TRBJ2-7, with TRBD1 identical over 7 bases. Germline values: CDR1 SGHRS, CDR2 YFSETQ. The CDR3 covers 14 residues. V shed 0 bases, J shed 5 bases, and the junction held 5 bases outside the gene matches. The CDR3 loop is CASSLGQGVNEQYF. The CDR3 nucleotides read TGCGCCAGCAGCTTGGGACAGGGTGTCAACGAGCAGTACTTC. Variable domain in full (rest from reference TRBV5-1 and TRBJ2-7): KAGVTQTPRYLIKTRGQQVTLSCSPISGHRSVSWYQQTPGQGLQFLFEYFSETQRNKGNFPGRFSGRQFSNSRSEMNVSTLELGDSALYLCASSLGQGVNEQYFGPGTRLTVT.

The rearrangement links TRBV7-9 to TRBJ1-1, with D possibly TRBD1 on 6 matching bases. Germline CDR1 SEHNR, CDR2 FQNEAQ (reference sequence). The CDR3 runs 14 residues. V was shortened by 5 bases and J by 1 base, with 11 bases between the two germline ends. DNA of the CDR3: TGTGCCAGCAGCCTACTGACAGGGAACACTGAAGCTTTCTTT. The encoded protein is CASSLLTGNTEAFF.